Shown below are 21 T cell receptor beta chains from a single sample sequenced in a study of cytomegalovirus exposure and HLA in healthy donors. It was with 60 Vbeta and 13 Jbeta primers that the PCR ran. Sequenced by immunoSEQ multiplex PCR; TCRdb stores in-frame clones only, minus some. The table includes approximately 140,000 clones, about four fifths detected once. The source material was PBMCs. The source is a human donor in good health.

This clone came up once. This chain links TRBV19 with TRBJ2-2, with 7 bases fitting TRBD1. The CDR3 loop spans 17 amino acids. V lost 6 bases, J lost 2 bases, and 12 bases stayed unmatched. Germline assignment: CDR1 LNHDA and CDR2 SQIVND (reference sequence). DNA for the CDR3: TGTGCCAGTAGGGCCCAGGTGGGACAGAGAAACACCGGGGAGCTGTTTTTT. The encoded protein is CASRAQVGQRNTGELFF.

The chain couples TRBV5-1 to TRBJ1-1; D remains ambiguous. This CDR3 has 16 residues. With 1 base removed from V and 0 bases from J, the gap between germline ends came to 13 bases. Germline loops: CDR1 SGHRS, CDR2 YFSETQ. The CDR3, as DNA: TGCGCCAGCAGCTTGCTCTCCGGGGATTTGAACACTGAAGCTTTCTTT. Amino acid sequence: CASSLLSGDLNTEAFF.

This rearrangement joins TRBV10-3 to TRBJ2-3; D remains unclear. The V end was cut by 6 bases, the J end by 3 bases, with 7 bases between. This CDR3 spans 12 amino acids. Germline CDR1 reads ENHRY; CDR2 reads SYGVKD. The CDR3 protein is CAIRSDTDTQYF. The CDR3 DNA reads TGTGCCATCAGGAGTGATACAGATACGCAGTATTTT.

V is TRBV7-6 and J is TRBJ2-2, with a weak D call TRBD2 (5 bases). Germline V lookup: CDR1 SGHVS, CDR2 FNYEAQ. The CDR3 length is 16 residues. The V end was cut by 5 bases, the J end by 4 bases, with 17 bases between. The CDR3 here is CASSRSGSGITGELFF. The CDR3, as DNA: TGTGCCAGCAGCCGAAGTGGGAGCGGAATCACCGGGGAGCTGTTTTTT.

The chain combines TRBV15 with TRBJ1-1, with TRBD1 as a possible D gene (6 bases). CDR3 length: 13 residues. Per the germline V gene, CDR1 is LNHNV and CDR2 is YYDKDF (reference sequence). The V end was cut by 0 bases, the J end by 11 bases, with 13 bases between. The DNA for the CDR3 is TGTGCCACCAGCAGAGATTACAGGGATTCGGCTTTCTTT. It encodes CATSRDYRDSAFF.

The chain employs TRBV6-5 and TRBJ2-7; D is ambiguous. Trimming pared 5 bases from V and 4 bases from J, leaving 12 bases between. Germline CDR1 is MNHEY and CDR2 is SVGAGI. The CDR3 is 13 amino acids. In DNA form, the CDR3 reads TGTGCCAGCAGTCCACCCCAACTGTACGAGCAGTACTTC. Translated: CASSPPQLYEQYF.

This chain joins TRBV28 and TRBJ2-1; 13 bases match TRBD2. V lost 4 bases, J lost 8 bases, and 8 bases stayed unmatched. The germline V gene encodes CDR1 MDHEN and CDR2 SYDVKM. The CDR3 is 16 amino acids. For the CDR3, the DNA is TGTGCCAGCAGTTACAAAACTAGCGGGAGGGCCTATGAGCAGTTCTTC. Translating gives CASSYKTSGRAYEQFF.

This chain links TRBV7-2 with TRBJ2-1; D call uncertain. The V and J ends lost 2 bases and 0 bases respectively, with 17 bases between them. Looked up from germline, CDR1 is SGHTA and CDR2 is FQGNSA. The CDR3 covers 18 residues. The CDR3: CASSLLPDARSSYNEQFF. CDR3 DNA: TGTGCCAGCAGCTTACTCCCCGATGCGAGAAGCTCCTACAATGAGCAGTTCTTC.

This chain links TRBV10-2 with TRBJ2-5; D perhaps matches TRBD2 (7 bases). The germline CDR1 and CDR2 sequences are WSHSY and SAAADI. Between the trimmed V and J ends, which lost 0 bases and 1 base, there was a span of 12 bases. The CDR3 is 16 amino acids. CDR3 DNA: TGCGCCAGCAGTGAGTCGAGGCGGGGGCCCCAAGAGACCCAGTACTTC. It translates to CASSESRRGPQETQYF.

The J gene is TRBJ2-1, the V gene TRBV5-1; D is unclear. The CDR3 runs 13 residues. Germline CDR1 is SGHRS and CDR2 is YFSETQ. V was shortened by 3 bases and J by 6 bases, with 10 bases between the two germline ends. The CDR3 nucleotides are TGCGCCAGCAGCTCCCCGGGTTTCAATGAGCAGTTCTTC. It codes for CASSSPGFNEQFF.

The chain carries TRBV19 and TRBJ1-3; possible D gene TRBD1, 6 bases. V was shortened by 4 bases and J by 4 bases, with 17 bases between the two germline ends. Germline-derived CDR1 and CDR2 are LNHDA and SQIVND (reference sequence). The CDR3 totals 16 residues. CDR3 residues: CASSRVQGPAGNTIYF. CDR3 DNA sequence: TGTGCCAGTAGTAGGGTACAGGGTCCGGCAGGAAACACCATATATTTT.

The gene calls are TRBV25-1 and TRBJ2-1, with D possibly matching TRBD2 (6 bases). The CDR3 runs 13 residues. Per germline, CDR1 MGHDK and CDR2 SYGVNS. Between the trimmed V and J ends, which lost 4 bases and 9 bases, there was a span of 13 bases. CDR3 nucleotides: TGTGCCAGCAGTGGTCGGGGGACGGGTGAGCAGTTCTTC. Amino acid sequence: CASSGRGTGEQFF.

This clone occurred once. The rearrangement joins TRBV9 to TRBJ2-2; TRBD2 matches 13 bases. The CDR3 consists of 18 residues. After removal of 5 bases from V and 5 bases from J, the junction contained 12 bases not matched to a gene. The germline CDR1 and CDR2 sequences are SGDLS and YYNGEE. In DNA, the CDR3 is TGTGCCAGCAGTCTAACTAGCGGGAGGGCCCATCCTACCGGGGAGCTGTTTTTT. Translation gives CASSLTSGRAHPTGELFF. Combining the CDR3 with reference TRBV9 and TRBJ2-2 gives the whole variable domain DSGVTQTPKHLITATGQRVTLRCSPRSGDLSVYWYQQSLDQGLQFLIQYYNGEERAKGNILERFSAQQFPDLHSELNLSSLELGDSALYFCASSLTSGRAHPTGELFFGEGSRLTVL.

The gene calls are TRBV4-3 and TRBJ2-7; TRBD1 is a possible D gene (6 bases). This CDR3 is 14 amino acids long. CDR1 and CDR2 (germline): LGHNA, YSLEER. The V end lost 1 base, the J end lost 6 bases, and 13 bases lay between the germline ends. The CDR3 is CASSQGQGRGEQYF. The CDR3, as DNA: TGCGCCAGCAGCCAAGGCCAGGGGAGAGGCGAGCAGTACTTC.

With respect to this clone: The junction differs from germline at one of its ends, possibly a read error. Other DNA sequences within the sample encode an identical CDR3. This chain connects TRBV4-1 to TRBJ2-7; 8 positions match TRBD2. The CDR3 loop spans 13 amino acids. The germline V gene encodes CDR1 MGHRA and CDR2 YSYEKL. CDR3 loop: CASSSGSSYEQYF. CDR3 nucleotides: TGCGCCAGCAGCAGCGGGAGCTCCTACGAGCAATACTTC.

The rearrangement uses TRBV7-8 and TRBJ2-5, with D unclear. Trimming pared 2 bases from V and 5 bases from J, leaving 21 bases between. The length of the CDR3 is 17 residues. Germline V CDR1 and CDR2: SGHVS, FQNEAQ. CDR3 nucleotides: TGTGCCAGCAGCTTAAGAGGTAGTCAGCGCGGTGGGGAGACCCAGTACTTC. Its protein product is CASSLRGSQRGGETQYF.

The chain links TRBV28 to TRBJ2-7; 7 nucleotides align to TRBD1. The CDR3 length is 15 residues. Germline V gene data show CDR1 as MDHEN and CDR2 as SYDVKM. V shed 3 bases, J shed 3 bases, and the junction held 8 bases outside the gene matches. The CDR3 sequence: CASSFRGQSDYEQYF. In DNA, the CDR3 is TGTGCCAGCAGTTTTAGGGGGCAGTCGGACTACGAGCAGTACTTC.

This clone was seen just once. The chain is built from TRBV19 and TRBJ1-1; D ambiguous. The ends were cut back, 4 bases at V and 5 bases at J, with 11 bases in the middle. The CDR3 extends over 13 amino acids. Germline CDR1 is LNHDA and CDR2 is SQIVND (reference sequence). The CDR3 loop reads CASSNQEGTEAFF. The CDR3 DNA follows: TGTGCCAGTAGTAACCAGGAGGGTACTGAAGCTTTCTTT.

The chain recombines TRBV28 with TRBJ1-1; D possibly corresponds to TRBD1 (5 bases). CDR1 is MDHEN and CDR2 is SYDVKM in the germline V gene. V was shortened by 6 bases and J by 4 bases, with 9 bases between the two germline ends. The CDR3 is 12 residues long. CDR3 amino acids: CASSQGFTEAFF. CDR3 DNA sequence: TGTGCCAGCAGCCAGGGTTTCACTGAAGCTTTCTTT.

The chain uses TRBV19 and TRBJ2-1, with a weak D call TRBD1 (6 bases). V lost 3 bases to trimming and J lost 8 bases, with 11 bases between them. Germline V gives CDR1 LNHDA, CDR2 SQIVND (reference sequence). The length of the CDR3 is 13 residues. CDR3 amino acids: CASSIPGADEQFF. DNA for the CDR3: TGTGCCAGTAGTATTCCAGGGGCCGATGAGCAGTTCTTC.

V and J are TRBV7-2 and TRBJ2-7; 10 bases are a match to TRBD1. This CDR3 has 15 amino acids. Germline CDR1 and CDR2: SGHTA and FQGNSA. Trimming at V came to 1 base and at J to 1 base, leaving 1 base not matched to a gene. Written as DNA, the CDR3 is TGTGCCAGCAGCTTAGTGGGACAGGGGTCCTACGAGCAGTACTTC. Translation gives CASSLVGQGSYEQYF. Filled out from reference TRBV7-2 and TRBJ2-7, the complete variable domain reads GAGVSQSPSNKVTEKGKDVELRCDPISGHTALYWYRQSLGQGLEFLIYFQGNSAPDKSGLPSDRFSAERTGGSVSTLTIQRTQQEDSAVYLCASSLVGQGSYEQYFGPGTRLTVT.